These T cell receptor beta chains were read from a single sample in a study of T cell responses to AZD1222 COVID-19 vaccine. Clones were read by immunoSEQ multiplex PCR, and TCRdb kept only the in-frame ones, dropping some. The data show 80,000 to 95,000 clones, over 75% seen once. Sequenced here: peripheral blood, sampled on day 0 of MenACWY control vaccination. The source of these receptors is an adult in good health. Both conserved end residues are trimmed from each CDR3. The order of the fields is J gene, V gene, CDR3 protein.

TRBJ2-2 TRBV18 ASSLGTDLTGELF
TRBJ1-6 TRBV30 ASQGGDSPLH
TRBJ2-5 TRBV4-3 ASSQDGGPGETQY
TRBJ2-7 TRBV28 ASSLAGSGQGRGEQY
TRBJ1-3 TRBV7-8 ASSPRDTIY
TRBJ2-1 TRBV19 ASRVSGAQEQF
TRBJ1-3 TRBV9 ASSVTGGGNTIY
TRBJ2-6 TRBV7-2 ASSPSKNSGANVLT
TRBJ1-2 TRBV5-4 ASSLGGGNYGYT
TRBJ2-2 TRBV3-1/TRBV3-2 ASSHPGLAGNTGELF
TRBJ2-7 TRBV6-6 ATDRRAPYEQY
TRBJ2-1 TRBV7-2 ASSLATSSSTRRF
TRBJ1-2 TRBV29-1 SVERGQRNYGYT
TRBJ2-2 TRBV28 ASSSGPVVELF
TRBJ1-6 TRBV28 ASTRTSPYNSPLH
TRBJ2-7 TRBV27 ASSSYFEGADEQY
TRBJ2-5 TRBV6-5 ASKASGETQY
TRBJ2-7 TRBV5-1 ASSPHRIGQGSHEQY
TRBJ2-7 TRBV6-5 ASSYSTVSGHEQY
TRBJ2-2 TRBV27 ASSFETNTGELF